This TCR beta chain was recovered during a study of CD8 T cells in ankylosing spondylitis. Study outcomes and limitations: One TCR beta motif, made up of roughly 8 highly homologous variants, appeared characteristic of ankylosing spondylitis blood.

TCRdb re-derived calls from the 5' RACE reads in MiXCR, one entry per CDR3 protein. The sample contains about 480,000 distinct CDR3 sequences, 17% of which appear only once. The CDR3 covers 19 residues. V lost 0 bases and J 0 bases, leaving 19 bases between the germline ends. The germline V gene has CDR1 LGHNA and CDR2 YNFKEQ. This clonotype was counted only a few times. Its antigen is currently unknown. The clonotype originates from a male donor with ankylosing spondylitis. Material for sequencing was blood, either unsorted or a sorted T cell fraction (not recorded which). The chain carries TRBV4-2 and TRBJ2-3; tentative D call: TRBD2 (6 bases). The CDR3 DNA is TGTGCCAGCAGCCAAGAGAGGTTCGTAGGAGGGACTAGCACAGATACGCAGTATTTT. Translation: CASSQERFVGGTSTDTQYF.